The 32 T cell receptor beta chains listed next were all sequenced from one sample in a study of cytomegalovirus exposure and HLA in healthy donors. The PCR had 60 Vbeta and 13 Jbeta primers. Using immunoSEQ multiplex PCR, the repertoire was profiled, and TCRdb retains in-frame clones only, with some absent. The table lists fewer than 120,000 clones, around 79% of them singletons. The sequenced material came from PBMCs. The origin of the receptors is a woman in her 30s in good health and CMV-seronegative.

J is TRBJ2-1 and V is TRBV7-9, with D tentatively TRBD2 (5 bases). The length of the CDR3 is 14 residues. V was cut by 5 bases and J by 5 bases, with 13 bases left in between. The germline gives CDR1 SEHNR, CDR2 FQNEAQ (reference sequence). CDR3 DNA: TGTGCCAGCAGCCCGAGGGTACCAAACAATGAGCAGTTCTTC. Residues: CASSPRVPNNEQFF.

The chain recombines TRBV7-2 with TRBJ1-5, with D unclear. The ends were cut back, 0 bases at V and 6 bases at J, with 6 bases in the middle. The germline CDR1 and CDR2 sequences are SGHTA and FQGNSA. This CDR3 is built from 13 residues. The CDR3 DNA reads as TGTGCCAGCAGCTTAGCCCAGATTCAGCCCCAGCATTTT. It translates to CASSLAQIQPQHF.

The chain carries TRBV27 and TRBJ2-7; 9 bases are a match to TRBD1. The CDR3 has 15 amino acids. V lost 4 bases, J lost 3 bases, and 7 bases stayed unmatched. Looked up from germline, CDR1 is MNHEY and CDR2 is SMNVEV (reference sequence). CDR3 residues: CASSSPGQGFYEQYF. The CDR3 DNA is TGTGCCAGCAGTTCACCGGGACAGGGCTTCTACGAGCAGTACTTC.

The chain's CDR3 is CASEGQGGQPQHF. CDR3 DNA: TGTGCCAGCGAAGGACAGGGCGGCCAGCCCCAGCATTTT. The chain carries TRBV28 and TRBJ1-5; 8 bases align to TRBD1. V lost 8 bases, J lost 7 bases, and 7 bases stayed unmatched. Germline CDR1 is MDHEN and CDR2 is SYDVKM. This CDR3 comprises 13 residues.

The V gene is TRBV11-2, the J gene TRBJ2-3; the D gene is possibly TRBD2 (5 bases). The germline CDR1 and CDR2 sequences are SGHAT and FQNNGV. V lost 1 base and J 1 base, leaving 9 bases between the germline ends. The CDR3 covers 15 residues. CDR3 sequence reads: CASSLGESGTDTQYF. Here the CDR3 DNA reads TGTGCCAGCAGCTTAGGGGAGTCCGGCACAGATACGCAGTATTTT.

As regards this clone: In the same sample, other DNA sequences code for this CDR3. The chain is built from TRBV7-3 and TRBJ1-1; TRBD1 matches 7 bases. The CDR3 consists of 14 residues. CDR1 SGHTA and CDR2 FQGTGA come from the germline V gene. Trimming at V came to 3 bases and at J to 1 base, leaving 2 bases not matched to a gene. CDR3 sequence: CASSLGTENTEAFF. CDR3 bases: TGTGCCAGCAGCTTGGGGACAGAGAACACTGAAGCTTTCTTT.

This chain uses TRBV4-3 with TRBJ2-3; maybe TRBD2 (6 bases). The V end lost 0 bases, the J end lost 0 bases, and 10 bases lay between the germline ends. Germline V lookup: CDR1 LGHNA, CDR2 YSLEER. There are 16 residues in the CDR3. Here the CDR3 reads CASSQDTSPSTDTQYF. CDR3 DNA sequence: TGCGCCAGCAGCCAAGATACTAGCCCTAGCACAGATACGCAGTATTTT.

The genes are TRBV2 and TRBJ1-6; tentatively, D is TRBD1 (6 bases). This CDR3 spans 17 amino acids. V was pared by 3 bases and J by 1 base, with 13 bases between. Germline loops: CDR1 SNHLY, CDR2 FYNNEI. CDR3 bases: TGTGCCAGCAGTGACGTACAGGGAAGGTCCTATAATTCACCCCTCCACTTT. It encodes CASSDVQGRSYNSPLHF.

This clone was picked up a small number of times. V gene TRBV7-9 combines with J gene TRBJ2-3; possible D gene TRBD2, 5 bases. The length of the CDR3 is 15 residues. Germline values: CDR1 SEHNR, CDR2 FQNEAQ (reference sequence). The V and J ends lost 5 bases and 0 bases respectively, with 12 bases between them. Written as DNA, the CDR3 is TGTGCCAGCAGCCGTAGGCGGGCTAGCACAGATACGCAGTATTTT. Its translation is CASSRRRASTDTQYF.

This sequence joins TRBV5-4 and TRBJ2-5; no firm D call. The CDR3 covers 13 residues. V gave up 0 bases and J gave up 4 bases, with 7 bases separating them. Germline CDR1 SGHNT, CDR2 YYREEE (reference sequence). The DNA of the CDR3 is TGTGCCAGCAGCTTGGCAACTTTAGAGACCCAGTACTTC. Translating gives CASSLATLETQYF.

The chain is built from TRBV10-3 and TRBJ2-3; 10 positions agree with TRBD2. CDR1 and CDR2 from the germline V gene are ENHRY and SYGVKD. The CDR3 totals 15 residues. V lost 3 bases to trimming and J lost 4 bases; unmatched junction nucleotides: 4. The CDR3 region is CAISDSGGTPDTQYF. The CDR3 DNA follows: TGTGCCATCAGTGATAGCGGGGGGACCCCAGATACGCAGTATTTT.

This clone came up once. The V and J genes are TRBV30 and TRBJ2-2; TRBD1 matches 7 bases. The CDR3 totals 17 residues. The ends lost 2 bases at V and 2 bases at J; junction bases unmatched: 11. The germline V gene has CDR1 GTSNPN and CDR2 SVGIG (reference sequence). CDR3 residues: CAWSPATGQINTGELFF. DNA for the CDR3: TGTGCCTGGAGTCCCGCCACGGGACAGATTAACACCGGGGAGCTGTTTTTT.

This chain connects TRBV7-9 to TRBJ2-1; 8 bases fit TRBD1. The trim removed 2 bases at V and 7 bases at J, leaving 7 bases unmatched. The CDR3 length is 15 residues. Germline CDR1 reads SEHNR; CDR2 reads FQNEAQ (reference sequence). Here the CDR3 DNA reads TGTGCCAGCAGCTTAACGACAGGGGTACGGAATGAGCAGTTCTTC. Translation gives CASSLTTGVRNEQFF.

This chain connects TRBV5-1 to TRBJ2-5, with 7 bases matching TRBD2. CDR3 length: 16 residues. The V gene end was trimmed by 0 bases and the J gene end by 5 bases; junction bases not matched to a gene: 10. In germline, CDR1 is SGHRS, CDR2 YFSETQ. DNA of the CDR3: TGCGCCAGCAGCTTGGTGCTGGGAGGGCTCGGGGAGACCCAGTACTTC. Translation gives CASSLVLGGLGETQYF.

This clone appeared a few times. The V gene is TRBV7-2, the J gene TRBJ1-2, with 10 positions matching TRBD1. The germline V gene has CDR1 SGHTA and CDR2 FQGNSA. The CDR3 consists of 15 residues. Unmatched junction bases numbered 4, after V lost 5 bases and J lost 1 base. CDR3 amino acids: CASSQGTGVNYGYTF. The CDR3 nucleotides are TGTGCCAGCAGCCAAGGGACAGGGGTTAACTATGGCTACACCTTC.

The genes are TRBV6-1 and TRBJ2-7; TRBD2 matches 12 bases. The CDR3 is made up of 14 amino acids. Germline values: CDR1 MNHNS, CDR2 SASEGT. Losses at the gene ends were 6 bases for V and 5 bases for J; bases not matched to a gene: 5. CDR3 DNA sequence: TGTGCCAGCAGCCTAGCGGGAGGGCCCCACGAGCAGTACTTC. It translates to CASSLAGGPHEQYF.

This chain links TRBV13 with TRBJ2-5; D gene uncertain. CDR1 is PRHDT, CDR2 FYEKMQ, per germline (reference sequence). This CDR3 comprises 13 residues. V lost 1 base and J lost 2, with 5 bases in between. The CDR3: CASSLDLQETQYF. CDR3 bases: TGTGCCAGCAGCTTAGACTTACAAGAGACCCAGTACTTC.

This rearrangement joins TRBV10-2 to TRBJ2-5; a weak D match, TRBD2 (5 bases). The germline V and J ends were trimmed by 3 bases and 2 bases, with 13 bases remaining between them. The CDR3 runs 15 residues. Germline V gives CDR1 WSHSY, CDR2 SAAADI. The CDR3 DNA follows: TGCGCCAGCAGTGAAATGGGGAGAAGACAAGAGACCCAGTACTTC. This translates into CASSEMGRRQETQYF.

The V gene is TRBV29-1, the J gene TRBJ1-1; D possibly corresponds to TRBD1 (5 bases). Germline lookup yields CDR1 SQVTM and CDR2 ANQGSEA. There are 13 residues in the CDR3. V was clipped by 2 bases and J by 5 bases, with 12 bases between them. CDR3 DNA sequence: TGCAGCGTTGAAATCCAGGGTAGGACTGAAGCTTTCTTT. It is translated as CSVEIQGRTEAFF. Looking up the rest from reference TRBV29-1 and TRBJ1-1 gives the full variable domain: SAVISQKPSRDICQRGTSLTIQCQVDSQVTMMFWYRQQPGQSLTLIATANQGSEATYESGFVIDKFPISRPNLTFSTLTVSNMSPEDSSIYLCSVEIQGRTEAFFGQGTRLTVV.

This clone was recorded once. The chain uses TRBV11-1 and TRBJ2-1; the match to TRBD2 covers 11 bases. With V trimmed by 4 bases and J by 6 bases, 5 bases remained unmatched. The length of the CDR3 is 15 residues. Germline assignment: CDR1 SGHAT and CDR2 FQDESV (reference sequence). The DNA of the CDR3 is TGTGCCAGCAGCTCCGGGACTAGCGGCTCCAATGAGCAGTTCTTC. It yields the protein CASSSGTSGSNEQFF.

The J gene is TRBJ2-2, the V gene TRBV7-9; TRBD1 matches 7 bases. Germline trimming cut 5 bases from V and 2 bases from J; bases unmatched to any gene: 5. In germline, CDR1 is SEHNR, CDR2 FQNEAQ (reference sequence). The length of the CDR3 is 15 residues. CDR3 nucleotide sequence: TGTGCCAGCAGCATCAACAGGGGCAACACCGGGGAGCTGTTTTTT. Amino acids: CASSINRGNTGELFF.

The chain recombines TRBV7-2 with TRBJ2-5, with TRBD2 matching over 15 bases. Trimming cost V 1 base and J 5 bases; bases outside gene matches: 8. The V gene's germline CDR1 is SGHTA and CDR2 FQGNSA. The length of the CDR3 is 18 residues. The CDR3 nucleotides read TGTGCCAGCAGCTTAGGAGGACTAGCGGGGGGGCAGGGGGAGACCCAGTACTTC. This translates into CASSLGGLAGGQGETQYF.

CDR3 region: CASSHNTGWDTEAFF. CDR3 coding DNA: TGCGCCAGCAGCCATAATACAGGGTGGGACACTGAAGCTTTCTTT. The J gene is TRBJ1-1, the V gene TRBV5-1, with D possibly matching TRBD1 (6 bases). CDR1 and CDR2 from the germline V gene are SGHRS and YFSETQ. The V and J ends lost 4 bases and 3 bases respectively, with 16 bases between them. The CDR3 spans 15 residues.

The J gene is TRBJ2-7, the V gene TRBV7-3, with a tentative D call TRBD2 (6 bases). V was shortened by 5 bases and J by 6 bases, with 14 bases between the two germline ends. There are 13 residues in the CDR3. Germline V gene sequence: CDR1 SGHTA, CDR2 FQGTGA. In DNA, the CDR3 is TGTGCCAGCAGCAGTAATCTGGGGGGCGAGCAGTACTTC. Amino acid sequence: CASSSNLGGEQYF.

This chain links TRBV7-9 with TRBJ1-1, with TRBD1 as a possible D gene (5 bases). This CDR3 spans 14 amino acids. Trimming stripped 4 bases from V and 5 bases from J, with 14 bases between. CDR1 is SEHNR, CDR2 FQNEAQ, per germline (reference sequence). The CDR3 DNA reads as TGTGCCAGCAGCTCTCAGGGTGATGGAACTGAAGCTTTCTTT. Its translation: CASSSQGDGTEAFF.

The gene calls are TRBV30 and TRBJ2-2; D may be TRBD1 (5 bases). The CDR3 is 16 amino acids. Trimming stripped 0 bases from V and 4 bases from J, with 15 bases between. Germline V gene data show CDR1 as GTSNPN and CDR2 as SVGIG (reference sequence). The CDR3 region is CAWSVGQGGFTGELFF. CDR3 in DNA: TGTGCCTGGAGTGTCGGGCAGGGTGGGTTCACCGGGGAGCTGTTTTTT.

The table lists this clone with a few counts. This chain links TRBV7-2 with TRBJ2-1; TRBD2 matches at 12 bases. After removal of 2 bases from V and 0 bases from J, the junction contained 5 bases not matched to a gene. The CDR3 consists of 18 residues. Germline values: CDR1 SGHTA, CDR2 FQGNSA. The CDR3: CASSLLTSGGPSYNEQFF. The CDR3 coding sequence is TGTGCCAGCAGCTTATTGACTAGCGGGGGACCCTCCTACAATGAGCAGTTCTTC.

This clone appeared a single time. This rearrangement joins TRBV9 to TRBJ2-5, with D possibly being TRBD2 (6 bases). Trimming cost V 0 bases and J 2 bases, with 11 bases left between them. The CDR3 contains 15 residues. Germline V gene data show CDR1 as SGDLS and CDR2 as YYNGEE. The CDR3 is CASSVGGTPQETQYF. The CDR3 DNA follows: TGTGCCAGCAGCGTAGGCGGGACCCCGCAAGAGACCCAGTACTTC. Drawing the rest from reference TRBV9 and TRBJ2-5, the complete variable domain is DSGVTQTPKHLITATGQRVTLRCSPRSGDLSVYWYQQSLDQGLQFLIQYYNGEERAKGNILERFSAQQFPDLHSELNLSSLELGDSALYFCASSVGGTPQETQYFGPGTRLLVL.

The chain recombines TRBV7-6 with TRBJ2-2, with 9 positions matching TRBD2. Germline CDR1 reads SGHVS; CDR2 reads FNYEAQ. With 1 base clipped from V and 7 bases from J, the junction kept 13 bases outside the gene matches. The CDR3 sequence is 18 residues long. The CDR3 nucleotides are TGTGCCAGCAGCTTAGACCGCCGGCGGGAGGGCCTGGTCGGGGAGCTGTTTTTT. Protein: CASSLDRRREGLVGELFF.

The genes are TRBV7-9 and TRBJ2-4, with TRBD1 as a possible D gene (6 bases). Trimming stripped 5 bases from V and 2 bases from J, with 16 bases between. Germline V CDR1 and CDR2: SEHNR, FQNEAQ (reference sequence). CDR3 length: 16 residues. This CDR3 is CASSQGGRTSKNIQYF. CDR3 DNA sequence: TGTGCCAGCAGCCAAGGGGGACGAACCTCCAAAAACATTCAGTACTTC.

The V call is TRBV4-3, the J call TRBJ1-1; possibly TRBD1 for D (5 bases). Germline assignment: CDR1 LGHNA and CDR2 YSLEER. This CDR3 has 15 amino acids. The V end was cut by 1 base, the J end by 3 bases, with 12 bases between. This CDR3 reads CASSQVRGLDTEAFF. The CDR3 DNA reads TGCGCCAGCAGCCAAGTAAGGGGCCTGGACACTGAAGCTTTCTTT.

This clone was found once. The V gene is TRBV29-1, the J gene TRBJ2-1, with 8 bases identical to TRBD2. CDR3 length equals 11 residues. The V gene's germline CDR1 is SQVTM and CDR2 ANQGSEA. After removal of 6 bases from V and 5 bases from J, the junction contained 0 bases not matched to a gene. The CDR3 sequence is CSVGLDNEQFF. The CDR3 DNA is TGCAGCGTGGGACTAGACAATGAGCAGTTCTTC.